Reported below is one T cell receptor (beta chain). What it binds is not known. The sample belongs to a study of CD8+CD57+ T cells in acquired aplastic anemia. About the research overall: Sorting CD4+ and CD8+ cells gave DNA averaging around 3 ug. Study-wide points: Patients did not significantly differ from controls in CD8+ Simpson's diversity.

Patients chosen for sequencing had CD8+CD57+ cells that had expanded, as shown by flow cytometry. Every patient presented with severe acquired aplastic anemia. All patients were therapy-naive when blood was sampled. CDR3 and TCR beta VDJ profiling relied on a genomic DNA template. MiXCR, applied by TCRdb to the reads, yields one record per CDR3 protein. The profile shows about 240,000 distinct CDR3 sequences, around 45% of them singletons. This CDR3 is built from 17 residues. Germline assignment: CDR1 LNHDA and CDR2 SQIVND (reference sequence). The J segment lost 3 bases and the V segment lost 4 bases, leaving 11 bases of the junction unmatched.

Sequencing was done on a sample of sorted CD4+, CD8+, or CD8+CD57+ T cells (not recorded which) from PBMCs. V and J are TRBV19 and TRBJ1-2; 10 nucleotides match TRBD1. The TCR sequence derives from a human donor with aplastic anemia. The CDR3 region has the DNA TGTGCCAGTAGTACCGGACAGGGGGAATTGGTTTACTATGGCTACACCTTC. This sequence encodes CASSTGQGELVYYGYTF.